One T cell receptor beta chain is described in this entry. This CDR3 is built from 12 residues. Trimming shortened V by 0 bases and J by 4 bases, and 4 bases separated the two germline ends. Germline CDR1 LNHDA, CDR2 SQIVND (reference sequence). Generated by immunoSEQ multiplex PCR, the TCRdb table keeps only in-frame clones and is missing some. The sample has around 35,000 clones; 92% are singletons. The sample belongs to a study of T cell changes during pregnancy in multiple sclerosis. The rearrangement links TRBV19 to TRBJ2-7; D not resolved. This sequence was found in a female donor with multiple sclerosis, enrolled in a pregnancy study. The sample here was CD4+ T cells from peripheral blood mononuclear cells, taken after pregnancy. This CDR3 is CASSIDPYEQYF. DNA of the CDR3: TGTGCCAGTAGTATAGACCCTTACGAGCAGTACTTC.